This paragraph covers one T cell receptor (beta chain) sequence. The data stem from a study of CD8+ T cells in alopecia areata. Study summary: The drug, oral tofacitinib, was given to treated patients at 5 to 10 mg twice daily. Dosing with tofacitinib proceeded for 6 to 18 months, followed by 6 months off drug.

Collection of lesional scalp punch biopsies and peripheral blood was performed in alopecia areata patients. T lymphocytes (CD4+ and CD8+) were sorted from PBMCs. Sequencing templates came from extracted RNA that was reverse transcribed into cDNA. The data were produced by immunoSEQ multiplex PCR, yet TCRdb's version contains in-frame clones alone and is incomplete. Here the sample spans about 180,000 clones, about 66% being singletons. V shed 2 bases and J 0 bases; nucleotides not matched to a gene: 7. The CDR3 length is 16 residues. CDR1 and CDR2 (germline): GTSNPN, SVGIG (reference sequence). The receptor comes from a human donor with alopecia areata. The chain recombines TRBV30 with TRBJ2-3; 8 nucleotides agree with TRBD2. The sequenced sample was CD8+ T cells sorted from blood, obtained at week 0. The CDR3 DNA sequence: TGTGCCTGGAGTAATCCAGCGGGGGTTAGCACAGATACGCAGTATTTT. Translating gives CAWSNPAGVSTDTQYF.